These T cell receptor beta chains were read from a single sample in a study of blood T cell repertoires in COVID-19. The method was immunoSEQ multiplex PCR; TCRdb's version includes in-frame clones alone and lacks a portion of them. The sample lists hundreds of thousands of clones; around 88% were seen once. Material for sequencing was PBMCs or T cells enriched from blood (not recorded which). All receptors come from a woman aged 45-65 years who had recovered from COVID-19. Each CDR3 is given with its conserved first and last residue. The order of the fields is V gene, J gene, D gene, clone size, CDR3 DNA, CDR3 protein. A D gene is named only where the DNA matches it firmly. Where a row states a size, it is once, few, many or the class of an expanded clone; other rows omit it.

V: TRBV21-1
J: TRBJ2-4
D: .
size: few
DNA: .
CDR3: CASRLPWGPGAKNIQYF

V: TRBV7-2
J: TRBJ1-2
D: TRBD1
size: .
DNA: TGTGCCAGCAGCTTAGTAGCAGGGGGATTGGGCAGTAATGGCTACACCTTC
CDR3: CASSLVAGGLGSNGYTF

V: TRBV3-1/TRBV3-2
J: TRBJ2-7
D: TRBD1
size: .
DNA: TGTGCCAGCAGCCAAAGATCGAGGGCAGGGGGTTACGAGCAGTACTTC
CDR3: CASSQRSRAGGYEQYF

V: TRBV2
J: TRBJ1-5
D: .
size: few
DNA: TGTGCCAGCAGTGAAGAACTCTATAGCAATCAGCCCCAGCATTTT
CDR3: CASSEELYSNQPQHF

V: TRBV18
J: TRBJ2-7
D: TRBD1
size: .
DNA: TGTGCCAGCTCGATGGGACAGGGATCTCTCTACGAGCAGTACTTC
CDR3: CASSMGQGSLYEQYF

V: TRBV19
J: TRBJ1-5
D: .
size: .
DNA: TGTGCCAGCCAGGGAGGGGCATATAGCAATCAGCCCCAGCATTTT
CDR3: CASQGGAYSNQPQHF

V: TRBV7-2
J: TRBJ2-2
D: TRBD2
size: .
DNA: TGTGCCAGCAGCGCCCCTAAAACTAGCGGGAGGTTGGGGGAGCTGTTTTTT
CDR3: CASSAPKTSGRLGELFF

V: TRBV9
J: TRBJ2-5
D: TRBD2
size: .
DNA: TGTGCCAGCAGCGTAGCTTCGAGGGCGGGAGGGGGTCAAGAGACCCAGTACTTC
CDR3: CASSVASRAGGGQETQYF

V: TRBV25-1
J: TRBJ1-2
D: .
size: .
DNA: TGTGCCAGCAGTGATATCTATGGCTACACCTTC
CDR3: CASSDIYGYTF

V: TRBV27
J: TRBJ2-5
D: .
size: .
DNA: TGTGCCAGCGGGGAGGGGGTGTTAGAGACCCAGTACTTC
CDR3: CASGEGVLETQYF